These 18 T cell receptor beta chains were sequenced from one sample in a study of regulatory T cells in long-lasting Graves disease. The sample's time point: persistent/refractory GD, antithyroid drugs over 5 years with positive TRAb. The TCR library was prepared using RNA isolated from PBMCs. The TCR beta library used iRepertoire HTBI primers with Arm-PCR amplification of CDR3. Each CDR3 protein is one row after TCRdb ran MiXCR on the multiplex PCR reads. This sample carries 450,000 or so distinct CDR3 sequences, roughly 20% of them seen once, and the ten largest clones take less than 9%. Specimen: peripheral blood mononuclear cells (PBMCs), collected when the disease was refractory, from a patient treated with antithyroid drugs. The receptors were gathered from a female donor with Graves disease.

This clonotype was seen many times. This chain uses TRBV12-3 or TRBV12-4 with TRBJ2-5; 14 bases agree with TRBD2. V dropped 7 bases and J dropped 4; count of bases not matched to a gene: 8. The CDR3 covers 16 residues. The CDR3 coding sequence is TGTGCCAGCACTAAGAGACTAGCGGGAGGGCTAGAGACCCAGTACTTC. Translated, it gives CASTKRLAGGLETQYF.

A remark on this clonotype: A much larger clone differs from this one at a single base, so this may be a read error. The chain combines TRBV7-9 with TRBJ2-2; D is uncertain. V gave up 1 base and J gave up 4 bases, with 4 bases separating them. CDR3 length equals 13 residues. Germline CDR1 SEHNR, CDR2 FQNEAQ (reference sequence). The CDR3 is CASSLGCTGELFF. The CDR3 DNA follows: TGTGCCAGCAGCTTAGGGTGCACCGGGGAGCTGTTTTTT.

DNA for the CDR3: TGCAGTGCTCAAATCACAGGGGATCGTTCCTACGAGCAGTACTTC. Its protein product is CSAQITGDRSYEQYF. The chain has TRBV20-1 and TRBJ2-7, with 7 bases aligning to TRBD1. This CDR3 has 15 amino acids. CDR1 and CDR2 (germline): DFQATT, SNEGSKA (reference sequence). V lost 5 bases and J lost 1; bases outside the gene matches: 11.

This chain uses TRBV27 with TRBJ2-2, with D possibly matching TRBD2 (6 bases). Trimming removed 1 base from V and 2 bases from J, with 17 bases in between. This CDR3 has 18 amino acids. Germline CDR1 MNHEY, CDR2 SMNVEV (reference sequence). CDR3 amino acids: CASSLLAAGGFNTGELFF. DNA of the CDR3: TGTGCCAGCAGTTTATTGGCGGCCGGAGGGTTCAACACCGGGGAGCTGTTTTTT.

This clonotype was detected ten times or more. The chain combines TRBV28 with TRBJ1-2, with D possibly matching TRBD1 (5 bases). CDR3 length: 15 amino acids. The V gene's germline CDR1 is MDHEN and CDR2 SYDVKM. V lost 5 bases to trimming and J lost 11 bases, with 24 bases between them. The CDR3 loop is CASSRFRDLIPGYTF. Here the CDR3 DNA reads TGTGCCAGCAGTAGGTTCAGGGACCTCATCCCGGGGTACACCTTC.

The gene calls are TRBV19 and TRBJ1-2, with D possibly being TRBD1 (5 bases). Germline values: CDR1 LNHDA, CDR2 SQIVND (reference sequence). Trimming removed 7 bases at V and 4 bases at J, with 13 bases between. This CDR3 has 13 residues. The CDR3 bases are TGTGCCAGTAACCTCGACAGAACCTATGGCTACACCTTC. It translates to CASNLDRTYGYTF.

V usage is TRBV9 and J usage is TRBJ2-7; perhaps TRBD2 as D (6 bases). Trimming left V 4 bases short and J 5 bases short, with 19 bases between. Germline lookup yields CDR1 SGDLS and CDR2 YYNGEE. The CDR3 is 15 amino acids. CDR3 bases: TGTGCCAGCAGCCACGGGACTTCGGCTTTTAACGAGCAGTACTTC. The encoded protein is CASSHGTSAFNEQYF.

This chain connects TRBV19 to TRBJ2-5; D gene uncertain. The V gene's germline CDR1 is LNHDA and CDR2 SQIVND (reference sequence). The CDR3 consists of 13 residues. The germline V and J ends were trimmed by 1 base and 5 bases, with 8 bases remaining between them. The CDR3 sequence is CASSIAAGETQYF. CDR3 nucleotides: TGTGCCAGTAGTATAGCGGCCGGGGAGACCCAGTACTTC.

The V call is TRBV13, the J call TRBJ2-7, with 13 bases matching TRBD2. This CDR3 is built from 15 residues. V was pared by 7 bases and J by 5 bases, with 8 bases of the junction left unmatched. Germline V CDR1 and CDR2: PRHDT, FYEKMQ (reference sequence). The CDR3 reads CASNSGLAGANEQYF. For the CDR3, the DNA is TGTGCCAGCAACTCTGGACTAGCGGGAGCGAACGAGCAGTACTTC.

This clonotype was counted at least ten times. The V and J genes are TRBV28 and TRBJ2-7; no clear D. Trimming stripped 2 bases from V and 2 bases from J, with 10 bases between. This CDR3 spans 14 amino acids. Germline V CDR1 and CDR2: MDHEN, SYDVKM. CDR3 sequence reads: CASSLVDGPYEQYF. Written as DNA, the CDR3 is TGTGCCAGCAGTTTAGTGGACGGCCCCTACGAGCAGTACTTC.

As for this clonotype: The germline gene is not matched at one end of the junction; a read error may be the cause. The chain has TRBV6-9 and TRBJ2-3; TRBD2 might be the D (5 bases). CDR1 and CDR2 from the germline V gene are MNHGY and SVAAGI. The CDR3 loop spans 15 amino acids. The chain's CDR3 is CASSYVGERTDTQYF. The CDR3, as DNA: TGTGCTAGCAGTTACGTGGGAGAGAGGACAGATACGCAGTATTTT.

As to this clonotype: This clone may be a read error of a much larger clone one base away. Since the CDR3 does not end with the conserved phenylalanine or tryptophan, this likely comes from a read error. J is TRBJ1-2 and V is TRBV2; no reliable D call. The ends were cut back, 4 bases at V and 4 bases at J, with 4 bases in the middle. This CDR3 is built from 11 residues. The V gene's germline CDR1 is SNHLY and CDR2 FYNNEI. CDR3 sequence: CASSVGYGYTS. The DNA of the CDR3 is TGTGCCAGCAGTGTTGGCTATGGCTACACCTCC.

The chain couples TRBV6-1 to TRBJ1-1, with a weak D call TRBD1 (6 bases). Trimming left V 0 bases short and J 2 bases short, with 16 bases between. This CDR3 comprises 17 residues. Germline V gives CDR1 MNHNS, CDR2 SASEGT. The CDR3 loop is CASSEARQGLKNTEAFF. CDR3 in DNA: TGTGCCAGCAGTGAAGCTCGGCAGGGGTTAAAAAACACTGAAGCTTTCTTT.

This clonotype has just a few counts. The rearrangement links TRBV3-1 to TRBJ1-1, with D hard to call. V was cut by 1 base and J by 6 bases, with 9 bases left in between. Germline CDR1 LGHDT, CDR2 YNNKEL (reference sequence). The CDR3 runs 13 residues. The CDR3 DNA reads TGTGCCAGCAGCCAAGTAGCCGGGCCTGAAGCTTTCTTT. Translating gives CASSQVAGPEAFF.

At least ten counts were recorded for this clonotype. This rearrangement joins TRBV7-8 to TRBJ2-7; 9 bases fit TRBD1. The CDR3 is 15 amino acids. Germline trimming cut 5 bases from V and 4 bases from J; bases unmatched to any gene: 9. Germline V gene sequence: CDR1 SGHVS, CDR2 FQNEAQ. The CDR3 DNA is TGTGCCAGCAGCCGTTCGTCGGACAGGGGTTACGAGCAGTACTTC. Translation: CASSRSSDRGYEQYF.

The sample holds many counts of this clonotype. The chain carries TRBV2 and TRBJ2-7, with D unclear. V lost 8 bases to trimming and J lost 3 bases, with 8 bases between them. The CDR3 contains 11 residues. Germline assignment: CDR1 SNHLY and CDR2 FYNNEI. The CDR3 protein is CASANGYEQYF. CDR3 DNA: TGTGCCAGCGCTAATGGCTACGAGCAGTACTTC.

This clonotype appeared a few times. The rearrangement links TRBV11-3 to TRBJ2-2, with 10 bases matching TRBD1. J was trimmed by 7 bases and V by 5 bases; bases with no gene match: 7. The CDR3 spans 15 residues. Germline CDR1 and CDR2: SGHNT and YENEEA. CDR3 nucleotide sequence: TGTGCCAGCAGCCCGATGACAGGGGGCTTCGGGGAGCTGTTTTTT. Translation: CASSPMTGGFGELFF.

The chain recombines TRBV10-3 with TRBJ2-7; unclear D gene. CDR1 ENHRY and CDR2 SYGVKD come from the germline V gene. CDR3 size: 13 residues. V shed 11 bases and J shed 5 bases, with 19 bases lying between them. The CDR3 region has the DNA TGTGCCGGGTGGAATCCCGCCTTGGACGAGCAGTACTTC. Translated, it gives CAGWNPALDEQYF.